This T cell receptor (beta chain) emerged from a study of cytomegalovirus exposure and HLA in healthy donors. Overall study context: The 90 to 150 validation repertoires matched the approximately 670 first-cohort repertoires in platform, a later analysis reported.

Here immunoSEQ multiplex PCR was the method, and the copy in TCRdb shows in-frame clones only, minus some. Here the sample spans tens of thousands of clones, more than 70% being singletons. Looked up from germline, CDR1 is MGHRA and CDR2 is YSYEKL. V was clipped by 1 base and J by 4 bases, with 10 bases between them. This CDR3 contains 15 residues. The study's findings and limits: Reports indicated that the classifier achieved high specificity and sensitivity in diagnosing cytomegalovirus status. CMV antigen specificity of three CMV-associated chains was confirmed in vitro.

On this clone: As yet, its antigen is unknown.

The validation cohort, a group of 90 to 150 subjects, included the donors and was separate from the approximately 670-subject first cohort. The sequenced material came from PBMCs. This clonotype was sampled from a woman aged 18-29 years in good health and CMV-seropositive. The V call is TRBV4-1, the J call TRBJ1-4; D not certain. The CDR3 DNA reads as TGCGCCAGCAGCCAAGTACGCAGTATTAATGAAAAACTGTTTTTT. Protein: CASSQVRSINEKLFF.